This TCR beta chain was recorded in a study of blood T cell repertoires in COVID-19. Study summary: COVID-19 samples collected from the United States, Italy and Spain covered acute and convalescent phases. In each case, the material was cDNA or gDNA derived from T cells, B-cell-depleted T cells, or PBMCs.

V lost 4 bases, J lost 11 bases, and 12 bases stayed unmatched. In germline, CDR1 is LGHDT, CDR2 YNNKEL (reference sequence). This CDR3 has 15 residues. As processed by the authors: The assay estimated nucleated cells by amplifying reference gene primers. Sequencing was performed with immunoSEQ multiplex PCR; in TCRdb, only in-frame clones are kept and a portion is missing. The V and J calls and clone size were taken over from that table, and D and trimming were inferred from the DNA. The sample contains about 190,000 clones, about 88% of which appear only once. The chain couples TRBV3-1 (or the pseudogene TRBV3-2) to TRBJ2-7, with 12 nucleotides matching TRBD2. The receptor comes from a man in his forties or fifties with active or convalescent COVID-19. Sequencing used peripheral blood. The CDR3: CASSPTGSSGRGKYF. The CDR3 region has the DNA TGTGCCAGCAGCCCCACAGGGTCTAGCGGGAGGGGAAAGTACTTC.